Following are 3 T cell receptor beta chains from one sample sequenced in a study of blood T cell repertoires in COVID-19. Produced via immunoSEQ multiplex PCR; TCRdb's table is partial and in-frame only. There are around 100,000 clones in the sample; approximately 81% occur only once, and about 13% lies in the top ten. Sequenced material: peripheral blood. These receptors came from a human donor in a cohort sampled during active COVID-19.

The CDR3 region has the DNA TGTGCCATCAGTGACCCTGGACTAGCGGGGGGGACCTCCTACAATGAGCAGTTCTTC. It codes for CAISDPGLAGGTSYNEQFF. The chain employs TRBV10-3 and TRBJ2-1; 15 bases align to TRBD2. Germline CDR1 and CDR2: ENHRY and SYGVKD. The CDR3 is made up of 19 amino acids. J lost 0 bases, V lost 3 bases, and 6 bases had no gene match.

This clone was counted a few times. The chain uses TRBV2 and TRBJ1-6; TRBD1 aligns across 9 bases. The V gene end was trimmed by 6 bases and the J gene end by 10 bases; junction bases not matched to a gene: 4. The CDR3 is 13 amino acids. Germline CDR1 SNHLY, CDR2 FYNNEI. The CDR3 spells CASSRDRVSPLHF. CDR3 in DNA: TGTGCCAGCAGCCGGGACAGGGTCTCACCCCTCCACTTT.

The chain links TRBV10-2 to TRBJ1-6, with D possibly TRBD1 on 5 matching bases. V dropped 7 bases and J dropped 9 bases, with 22 bases sitting between them. The V gene's germline CDR1 is WSHSY and CDR2 SAAADI. The CDR3 is 16 amino acids. The CDR3 DNA sequence: TGCGCCAGCACCCGAGACAGCCCCCTCTCTCCTTCACCCCTCCACTTT. This encodes CASTRDSPLSPSPLHF.